This T cell receptor beta chain came from a study of T cells after yellow fever vaccination. It was through 5'RACE template switching that TCR cDNA was made, with a universal primer site and UMIs added. TCRdb re-analysed the 5' RACE reads in MiXCR, keeping a single row per CDR3 protein. Here the sample spans about 310,000 distinct CDR3 sequences, around 4% being singletons. This clonotype showed up just a few times. The antigen remains unidentified. Study outcomes and limitations: It was the secondary response that reached its peak faster, day 5 versus 15, but it was weaker. Abundant clonotypes from the bulk population could contaminate FACS-sorted repertoires.

The CDR3 has 15 residues. The germline V gene encodes CDR1 SGHVS and CDR2 FNYEAQ. With 5 bases removed from V and 1 base from J, the gap between germline ends came to 14 bases. The sequences come from PBMCs, collected on the day of the yellow fever booster vaccination. The V and J genes are TRBV7-6 and TRBJ2-5; D is perhaps TRBD1 (6 bases). This receptor was identified in a man aged 18-30 years who received the YFV17D yellow fever vaccine. CDR3 nucleotides: TGTGCCAGCAGCCCAGATTGGGGGCGCCAAGAGACCCAGTACTTC. It specifies CASSPDWGRQETQYF.